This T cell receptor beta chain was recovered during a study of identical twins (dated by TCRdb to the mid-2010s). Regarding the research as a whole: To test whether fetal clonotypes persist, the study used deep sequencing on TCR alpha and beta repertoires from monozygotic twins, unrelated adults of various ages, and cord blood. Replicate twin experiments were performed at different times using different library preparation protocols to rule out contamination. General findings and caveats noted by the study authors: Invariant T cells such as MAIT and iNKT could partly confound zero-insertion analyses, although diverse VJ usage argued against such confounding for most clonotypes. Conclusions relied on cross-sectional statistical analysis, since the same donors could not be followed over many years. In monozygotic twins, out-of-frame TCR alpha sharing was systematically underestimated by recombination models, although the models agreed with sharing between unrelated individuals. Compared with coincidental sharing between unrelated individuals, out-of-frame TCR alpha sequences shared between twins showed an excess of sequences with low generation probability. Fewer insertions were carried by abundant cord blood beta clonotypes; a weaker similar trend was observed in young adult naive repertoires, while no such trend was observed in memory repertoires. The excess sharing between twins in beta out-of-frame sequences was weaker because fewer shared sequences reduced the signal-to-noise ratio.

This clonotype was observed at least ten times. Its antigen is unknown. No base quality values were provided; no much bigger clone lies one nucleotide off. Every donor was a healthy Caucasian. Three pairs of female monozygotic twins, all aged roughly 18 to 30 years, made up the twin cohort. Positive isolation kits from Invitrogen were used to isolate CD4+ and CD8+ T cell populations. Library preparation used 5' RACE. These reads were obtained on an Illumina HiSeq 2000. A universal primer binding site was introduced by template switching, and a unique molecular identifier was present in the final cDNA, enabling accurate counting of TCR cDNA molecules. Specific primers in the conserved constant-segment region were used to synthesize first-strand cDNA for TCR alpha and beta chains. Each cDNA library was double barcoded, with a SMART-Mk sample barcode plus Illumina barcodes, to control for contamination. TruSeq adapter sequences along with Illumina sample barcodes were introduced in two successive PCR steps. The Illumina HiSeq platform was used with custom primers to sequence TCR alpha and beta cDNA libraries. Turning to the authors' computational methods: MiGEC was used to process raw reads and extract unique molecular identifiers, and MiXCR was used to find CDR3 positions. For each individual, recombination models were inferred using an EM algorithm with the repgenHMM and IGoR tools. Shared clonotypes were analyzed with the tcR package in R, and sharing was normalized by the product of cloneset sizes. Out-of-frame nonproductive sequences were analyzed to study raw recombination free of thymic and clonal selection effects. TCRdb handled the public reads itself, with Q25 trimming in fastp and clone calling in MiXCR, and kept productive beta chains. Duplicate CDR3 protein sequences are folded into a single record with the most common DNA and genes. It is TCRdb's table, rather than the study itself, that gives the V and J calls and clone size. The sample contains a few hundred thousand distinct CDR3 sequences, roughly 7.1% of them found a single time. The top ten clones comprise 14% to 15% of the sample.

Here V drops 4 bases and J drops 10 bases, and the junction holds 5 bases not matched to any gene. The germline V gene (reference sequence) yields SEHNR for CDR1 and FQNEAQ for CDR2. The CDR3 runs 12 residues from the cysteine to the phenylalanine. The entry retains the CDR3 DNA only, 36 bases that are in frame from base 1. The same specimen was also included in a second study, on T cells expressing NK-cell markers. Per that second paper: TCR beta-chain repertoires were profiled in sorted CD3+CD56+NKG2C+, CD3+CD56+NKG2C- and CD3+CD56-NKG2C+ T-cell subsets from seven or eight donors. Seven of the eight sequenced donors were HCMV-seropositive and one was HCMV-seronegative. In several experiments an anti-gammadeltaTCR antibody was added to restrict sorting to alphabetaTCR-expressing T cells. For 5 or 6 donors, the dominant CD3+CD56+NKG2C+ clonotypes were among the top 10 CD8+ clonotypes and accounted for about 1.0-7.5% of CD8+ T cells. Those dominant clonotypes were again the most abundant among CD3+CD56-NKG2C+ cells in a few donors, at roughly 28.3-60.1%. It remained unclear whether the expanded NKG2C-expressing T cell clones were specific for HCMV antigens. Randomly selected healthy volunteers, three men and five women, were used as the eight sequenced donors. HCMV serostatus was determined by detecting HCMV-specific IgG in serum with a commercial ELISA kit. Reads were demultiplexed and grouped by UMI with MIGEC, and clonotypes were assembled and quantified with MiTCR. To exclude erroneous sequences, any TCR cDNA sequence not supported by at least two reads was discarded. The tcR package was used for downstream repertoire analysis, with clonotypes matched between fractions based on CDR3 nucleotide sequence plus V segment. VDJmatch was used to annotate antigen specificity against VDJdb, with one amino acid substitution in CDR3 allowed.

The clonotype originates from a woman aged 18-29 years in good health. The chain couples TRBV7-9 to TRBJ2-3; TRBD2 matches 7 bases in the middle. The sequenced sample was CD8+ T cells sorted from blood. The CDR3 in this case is CASSSIREAQYF. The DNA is TGTGCCAGCAGCTCAATACGGGAGGCGCAGTATTTT.